This T cell receptor beta chain was captured by sequencing in a study of spatial heterogeneity in lung cancer. The sample's time point: sample taken at primary tumor resection. Patients with untreated early-stage non-small cell lung cancer, numbering 72, were the donors. TCRdb processed the 5' RACE reads anew with MiXCR; each CDR3 protein has one entry. The sample has roughly 79,000 distinct CDR3 sequences, under 8.5% seen once; the top ten hold roughly 6.4%. V was shortened by 5 bases and J by 6 bases, with 16 bases between the two germline ends. CDR3 length: 14 residues. This clonotype showed up just a few times.

This specimen was PBMCs, taken at surgery. The V gene is TRBV12-3 or TRBV12-4, the J gene TRBJ1-1; tentative D call: TRBD1 (5 bases). The sequence came from a male donor with early-stage non-small cell lung cancer. CDR3 DNA: TGTGCCAGCAGTCCTCTGGGGCCAAGGGCTGAAGCTTTCTTT. Its translation: CASSPLGPRAEAFF.